This T cell receptor (beta chain) was observed in a study of T cell responses to AZD1222 COVID-19 vaccine. Study-wide results and limits: Spike-wide vaccine-associated CD4 TCRs dominated at 160-218 and 743-854. Sampling captured repertoires only after the peak T cell response.

Clones were read by immunoSEQ multiplex PCR, and TCRdb kept only the in-frame ones, dropping some. Here the sample spans approximately 140,000 clones, about 93% being singletons. This clone was counted between two and nine times. Its antigen is unknown. The clonotype originates from an adult in good health. Sequencing was performed on peripheral blood, taken on day 0 of AZD1222 vaccination.

In DNA, the CDR3 is TGTGCCAGCAGCCTGAGACCTAGAAACAATGAGCAGTTCTTC. It encodes CASSLRPRNNEQFF. The gene calls are TRBV4-2 and TRBJ2-1; no clear D gene. The CDR3 has 14 residues. The V gene lost 4 bases and the J gene lost 5 bases, with 12 bases spanning the gap. CDR1 and CDR2 (germline): LGHNA, YNFKEQ.